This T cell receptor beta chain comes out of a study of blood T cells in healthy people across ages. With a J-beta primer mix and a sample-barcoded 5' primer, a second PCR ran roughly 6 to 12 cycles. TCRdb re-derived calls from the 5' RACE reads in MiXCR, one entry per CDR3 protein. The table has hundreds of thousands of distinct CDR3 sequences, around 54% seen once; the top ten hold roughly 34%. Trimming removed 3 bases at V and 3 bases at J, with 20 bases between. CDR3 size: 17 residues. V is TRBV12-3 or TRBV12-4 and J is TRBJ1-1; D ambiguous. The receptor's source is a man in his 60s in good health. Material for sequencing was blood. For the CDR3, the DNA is TGTGCCAGCAGTTTTATAGTCCGACCCAGAAGAGACACTGAAGCTTTCTTT. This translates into CASSFIVRPRRDTEAFF.